The 16 T cell receptor beta chains listed next were all sequenced from one sample in a study of T-cell reconstitution after alpha-beta-depleted transplantation in children. Unique molecular identifiers were used to barcode this TCRbeta library. TCRdb re-analysed the PCR reads in MiXCR, keeping a single row per CDR3 protein. The table has around 490,000 distinct CDR3 sequences, roughly 11% seen once; the top ten hold 12% to 15%. Sequencing was performed on PBMCs, mostly from graft donor cells, taken 180 days after TCRalphabeta/CD19-depleted stem cell transplant. Source of these receptors: a female patient aged 2-10 years who had a stem cell transplant for aplastic anemia, so the T cells may come from the graft donor.

This clonotype came up a few times. This chain joins TRBV7-3 and TRBJ2-7; D remains ambiguous. This CDR3 is built from 14 residues. Germline V lookup: CDR1 SGHTA, CDR2 FQGTGA. Trimming removed 2 bases from V and 0 bases from J, with 8 bases in between. CDR3 nucleotides: TGTGCCAGCAGCTTACAATCGGGCTCCTACGAGCAGTACTTC. Its translation: CASSLQSGSYEQYF. Using reference TRBV7-3 and TRBJ2-7 for the parts outside the CDR3, the full variable domain is GAGVSQTPSNKVTEKGKYVELRCDPISGHTALYWYRQSLGQGPEFLIYFQGTGAADDSGLPNDRFFAVRPEGSVSTLKIQRTERGDSAVYLCASSLQSGSYEQYFGPGTRLTVT.

The genes are TRBV18 and TRBJ2-1; TRBD2 matches at 8 bases. The V segment lost 1 base and the J segment 9 bases; nucleotides outside the gene matches: 2. This CDR3 comprises 13 residues. Germline-derived CDR1 and CDR2 are KGHSH and LQKENI. The CDR3 nucleotides read TGTGCCAGCTCACCACAACTAGCGGTTGAGCAGTTCTTC. This sequence encodes CASSPQLAVEQFF. The variable domain in full, completed from reference TRBV18 and TRBJ2-1, reads NAGVMQNPRHLVRRRGQEARLRCSPMKGHSHVYWYRQLPEEGLKFMVYLQKENIIDESGMPKERFSAEFPKEGPSILRIQQVVRGDSAAYFCASSPQLAVEQFFGPGTRLTVL.

The chain has TRBV4-3 and TRBJ2-5; 12 bases agree with TRBD2. The germline gives CDR1 LGHNA, CDR2 YSLEER. Unmatched junction bases numbered 7, after V lost 0 bases and J lost 2 bases. There are 18 residues in the CDR3. The CDR3 nucleotides are TGCGCCAGCAGCCAAGATCAAGGACTAGCGGGACGGCAAGAGACCCAGTACTTC. Translated: CASSQDQGLAGRQETQYF.

The V gene is TRBV5-4, the J gene TRBJ2-6; no clear D. Germline V gene data show CDR1 as SGHNT and CDR2 as YYREEE (reference sequence). V was clipped by 5 bases and J by 4 bases, with 19 bases between them. This CDR3 spans 17 amino acids. CDR3 bases: TGTGCCAGCAGGTCTAGTCTTAGTCTTTCAGGGGCCAACGTCCTGACTTTC. Translation: CASRSSLSLSGANVLTF.

This clonotype came up a few times. The V and J genes are TRBV7-2 and TRBJ2-7; D is unclear. Germline CDR1 is SGHTA and CDR2 is FQGNSA. Trimming pared 3 bases from V and 7 bases from J, leaving 16 bases between. This CDR3 contains 14 residues. CDR3 in DNA: TGTGCCAGCAGCTTTACCCGCCCGGAGTCTGAGCAGTACTTC. Translation gives CASSFTRPESEQYF. The complete variable domain, with remaining parts taken from reference TRBV7-2 and TRBJ2-7, reads GAGVSQSPSNKVTEKGKDVELRCDPISGHTALYWYRQSLGQGLEFLIYFQGNSAPDKSGLPSDRFSAERTGGSVSTLTIQRTQQEDSAVYLCASSFTRPESEQYFGPGTRLTVT.

This clonotype was detected only a few times. J is TRBJ2-1 and V is TRBV28; no clear D. Trimming stripped 6 bases from V and 8 bases from J, with 8 bases between. The CDR3 runs to 11 residues. Germline V gene lookup returns CDR1 MDHEN and CDR2 SYDVKM. The CDR3 coding sequence is TGTGCCAGCAGGCACCTTCATGAGCAGTTCTTC. Encoded protein: CASRHLHEQFF.

This clonotype has more than one count but fewer than ten. The J gene is TRBJ2-2, the V gene TRBV7-2, with TRBD2 identical over 11 bases. CDR3 length equals 18 residues. Germline trimming cut 2 bases from V and 2 bases from J; bases unmatched to any gene: 7. Germline V CDR1 and CDR2: SGHTA, FQGNSA. The CDR3 protein is CASSLSVAGGPNTGELFF. CDR3 DNA: TGTGCCAGCAGCTTATCGGTAGCGGGAGGGCCTAACACCGGGGAGCTGTTTTTT.

Points on this clonotype: Germline is not matched at one junction end, which may reflect a read error. This chain uses TRBV12-3 or TRBV12-4 with TRBJ1-2; D not resolved. CDR3 size: 13 residues. CDR3 in amino acids: CASRRGLDYGYIF. CDR3 DNA: TGTGCCAGCCGGCGGGGTCTGGACTATGGCTACATCTTC.

There are a few counts of this clonotype. The J gene is TRBJ1-2, the V gene TRBV7-2; D remains unclear. V shed 1 base and J shed 4 bases, with 13 bases lying between them. The germline V gene encodes CDR1 SGHTA and CDR2 FQGNSA. The CDR3 spans 15 residues. The CDR3 DNA reads as TGTGCCAGCAGCTTAGGTGGTGGATACATCTATGGCTACACCTTC. It encodes CASSLGGGYIYGYTF.

The chain uses TRBV4-3 and TRBJ2-5; 7 nucleotides align to TRBD1. The germline V gene encodes CDR1 LGHNA and CDR2 YSLEER. Trimming at V came to 4 bases and at J to 5 bases, leaving 13 bases not matched to a gene. This CDR3 spans 16 amino acids. In DNA form, the CDR3 reads TGCGCCAGCAGCCTAGAGGGGGCTAGCCCGGGGGAGACCCAGTACTTC. Protein sequence: CASSLEGASPGETQYF.

J is TRBJ2-1 and V is TRBV7-3; TRBD1 might be the D (6 bases). From germline, CDR1 is SGHTA and CDR2 FQGTGA. The CDR3 is 16 residues long. The V end lost 0 bases, the J end lost 7 bases, and 16 bases lay between the germline ends. CDR3: CASSLTGGAGVNEQFF. The CDR3 DNA reads TGTGCCAGCAGCTTAACAGGGGGTGCAGGGGTGAATGAGCAGTTCTTC.

The chain has TRBV7-9 and TRBJ2-1, with 11 bases that match TRBD1. Germline V gene sequence: CDR1 SEHNR, CDR2 FQNEAQ (reference sequence). After removal of 1 base from V and 6 bases from J, the junction contained 2 bases not matched to a gene. CDR3 length: 15 amino acids. The DNA for the CDR3 is TGTGCCAGCAGCTTAGGGACAGGGGGCCGCAATGAGCAGTTCTTC. Protein: CASSLGTGGRNEQFF.

The chain has TRBV11-1 and TRBJ1-5, with a weak D call TRBD1 (6 bases). V was clipped by 1 base and J by 0 bases, with 13 bases between them. The CDR3 extends over 17 amino acids. Germline V gene data show CDR1 as SGHAT and CDR2 as FQDESV (reference sequence). This chain's CDR3 is CASSLVGGGHSNQPQHF. CDR3 coding DNA: TGTGCCAGCAGCTTAGTGGGTGGGGGGCATAGCAATCAGCCCCAGCATTTT. Variable domain in full (rest from reference TRBV11-1 and TRBJ1-5): EAEVAQSPRYKITEKSQAVAFWCDPISGHATLYWYRQILGQGPELLVQFQDESVVDDSQLPKDRFSAERLKGVDSTLKIQPAELGDSAMYLCASSLVGGGHSNQPQHFGDGTRLSIL.

This clonotype was detected many times. This chain uses TRBV20-1 with TRBJ2-3; 9 bases map to TRBD2. This CDR3 is 13 amino acids long. V lost 7 bases to trimming and J lost 3 bases; unmatched junction nucleotides: 5. Per germline, CDR1 DFQATT and CDR2 SNEGSKA (reference sequence). CDR3 sequence reads: CSVISGSTDTQYF. The CDR3 nucleotides are TGCAGTGTTATTAGCGGGAGTACAGATACGCAGTATTTT.

For this clonotype: This may be a read error: a much more frequent sequence differs by one nucleotide. The chain has TRBV7-9 and TRBJ1-5; a weak D match, TRBD1 (5 bases). Germline CDR1 is SEHNR and CDR2 is FQNEAQ (reference sequence). CDR3 length: 15 amino acids. The CDR3 loop reads CASSLQGNSNRPQHF. In nucleotides, the CDR3 is TGTGCCAGCAGCTTACAGGGAAATAGCAATCGGCCCCAGCATTTT.

The chain links TRBV9 to TRBJ2-5, with D perhaps matching TRBD1 (5 bases). This CDR3 region has 12 residues. Germline V gives CDR1 SGDLS, CDR2 YYNGEE. The germline V and J ends were trimmed by 4 bases and 5 bases, with 9 bases remaining between them. The CDR3 loop reads CASSTNRETQYF. The DNA for the CDR3 is TGTGCCAGCAGCACCAACAGGGAGACCCAGTACTTC.